These 25 T cell receptor beta chains were all obtained from the same sample, sequenced in a study of synovial regulatory T cells in juvenile arthritis. The repertoire was sequenced with immunoSEQ multiplex PCR; TCRdb's copy has only in-frame clones and lacks some. The sample's table shows 7,000 to 8,000 clones. The sample was Treg cells from blood. Subset reported: remaining (HLA-DR-negative) circulating blood Treg cells. Source of these receptors: a donor aged 2-29 years with juvenile idiopathic arthritis.

The gene calls are TRBV9 and TRBJ2-2; lacking DNA, the TRBD2 call made by TCRdb goes unchecked. The CDR3 contains 17 residues. A DNA sequence was not provided. Germline V gives CDR1 SGDLS, CDR2 YYNGEE. The CDR3 here is CASSVGSRGAYTGELFF.

The chain is built from TRBV7-2 and TRBJ2-1; TCRdb's D call of TRBD2 is untestable without DNA. This CDR3 spans 17 amino acids. DNA is not on record. Germline V lookup: CDR1 SGHTA, CDR2 FQGNSA. This CDR3 reads CASSLQVGLAGRNEQFF.

This clone is labeled medium-sized (0.01 to 0.1%) based on frequency. This chain uses TRBV5-1 with TRBJ2-4; the D gene TCRdb calls, TRBD1, cannot be checked with no DNA. Germline CDR1 reads SGHRS; CDR2 reads YFSETQ. The CDR3 has 15 residues. No DNA is recorded. This CDR3 is CASSTGQAHGDIQYF.

J is TRBJ1-2 and V is TRBV21-1. TRBV21-1 is reported as a pseudogene. The length of the CDR3 is 18 residues. The entry carries no DNA sequence. The CDR3 reads CASSKPSVREEENYGYTF.

The V gene is TRBV6-1, the J gene TRBJ2-7. The germline V gene has CDR1 MNHNS and CDR2 SASEGT. There are 13 residues in the CDR3. No DNA is recorded. The CDR3 is CASRIGRLREQYF.

The rearrangement joins TRBV5-1 to TRBJ2-5; TCRdb's D call, TRBD1, is unchecked because there is no DNA. CDR3 length: 11 amino acids. The protein alone is recorded here. Per the germline V gene, CDR1 is SGHRS and CDR2 is YFSETQ. The CDR3 sequence: CASQEGGPQYF.

The rearrangement joins TRBV7-2 to TRBJ1-2; TCRdb names TRBD1, which stays unverified in the absence of DNA. The germline V gene encodes CDR1 SGHTA and CDR2 FQGNSA. CDR3 length: 15 residues. No DNA appears here. The CDR3 loop reads CASSLGTALNYGYTF.

The chain has TRBV7-2 and TRBJ2-3. The CDR3 runs to 18 residues. The DNA is not on file. Germline V CDR1 and CDR2: SGHTA, FQGNSA. The CDR3 region is CASSLDAARHPGGDTQYF.

The chain uses TRBV11-1 and TRBJ2-4; the D gene TCRdb calls, TRBD2, cannot be checked with no DNA. This CDR3 has 12 residues. No nucleotide data were recorded. Germline-derived CDR1 and CDR2 are SGHAT and FQDESV (reference sequence). The chain's CDR3 is CASSQGGGIQYF.

The chain has TRBV5-1 and TRBJ2-3; TCRdb reports TRBD2, a call that lacks DNA to check it against. The CDR3 loop spans 15 amino acids. No DNA accompanies this entry. Looked up from germline, CDR1 is SGHRS and CDR2 is YFSETQ. This CDR3 is CASREAGSSTDTQYF.

The V call is TRBV19, the J call TRBJ2-3; there is no DNA to check the TCRdb D call of TRBD2. The CDR3 is 16 residues long. No coding sequence is recorded. Germline lookup yields CDR1 LNHDA and CDR2 SQIVND (reference sequence). The CDR3 region is CASSIRSAGGTDTQYF.

Considering frequency, this clone is medium-sized. This chain joins TRBV19 and TRBJ2-7; TCRdb outputs TRBD1, but without DNA this stays unchecked. Germline V lookup: CDR1 LNHDA, CDR2 SQIVND (reference sequence). The CDR3 covers 14 residues. No DNA sequence is on record. The CDR3 loop reads CASSMRQGLYEQYF.

The chain combines TRBV14 with TRBJ1-2; without DNA, the TCRdb call of TRBD1 cannot be checked. Germline loops: CDR1 SGHDN, CDR2 FVKESK. This CDR3 has 16 amino acids. No DNA was logged. CDR3 amino acids: CASSQDFIATGEGYTF.

This chain links TRBV28 with TRBJ2-7; TCRdb outputs TRBD1, but without DNA this stays unchecked. CDR1 and CDR2 from the germline V gene are MDHEN and SYDVKM. The CDR3 loop spans 12 amino acids. Only the protein is on record. The CDR3 spells CASGTGPYEQYF. Supplemented by reference TRBV28 and TRBJ2-7, the full variable domain reads DVKVTQSSRYLVKRTGEKVFLECVQDMDHENMFWYRQDPGLGLRLIYFSYDVKMKEKGDIPEGYSVSREKKERFSLILESASTNQTSMYLCASGTGPYEQYFGPGTRLTVT.

The chain carries TRBV5-1 and TRBJ2-1; TCRdb reports TRBD2, a call that lacks DNA to check it against. Germline values: CDR1 SGHRS, CDR2 YFSETQ. The length of the CDR3 is 16 residues. The DNA sequence is not available. CDR3 loop: CASSLALAGLYNEQFF.

The chain links TRBV6-6 to TRBJ2-7. Germline V gene data show CDR1 as MNHNY and CDR2 as SVGAGI (reference sequence). The CDR3 contains 12 residues. Only the protein sequence is given. The CDR3 sequence: CASTGGSYEQYF.

The chain has TRBV4-3 and TRBJ2-7; there is no DNA to check the TCRdb D call of TRBD1. The CDR3 extends over 14 amino acids. This entry has no DNA. From germline, CDR1 is LGHNA and CDR2 YSLEER. CDR3 region: CASSQRTGPDEQYF.

This rearrangement joins TRBV6-6 to TRBJ2-7; TCRdb gives TRBD1 as the D gene, but with no DNA this cannot be confirmed. The CDR3 length is 14 residues. Only the protein sequence is given. Germline lookup yields CDR1 MNHNY and CDR2 SVGAGI (reference sequence). This CDR3 is CASSRTGTGYEQYF.

J is TRBJ2-7 and V is TRBV9; TCRdb names TRBD2, which stays unverified in the absence of DNA. The CDR3 extends over 17 amino acids. No DNA appears here. Germline CDR1 SGDLS, CDR2 YYNGEE. The chain's CDR3 is CASSVMDGGRADYEQYF.

The chain carries TRBV12-5 and TRBJ2-5. Per the germline V gene, CDR1 is LGHNT and CDR2 is FRNRAP. CDR3 length equals 15 residues. The protein alone is recorded here. CDR3 protein: CASGLGVHARETQYF. Together with reference TRBV12-5 and TRBJ2-5, the CDR3 gives the full variable domain: DARVTQTPRHKVTEMGQEVTMRCQPILGHNTVFWYRQTMMQGLELLAYFRNRAPLDDSGMPKDRFSAEMPDATLATLKIQPSEPRDSAVYFCASGLGVHARETQYFGPGTRLLVL.

CDR3 sequence reads: CASSLEGQAIVF. The V gene is TRBV7-9, the J gene TRBJ1-4; TCRdb selects TRBD1, and the lack of DNA leaves this call unchecked. CDR3 size: 12 residues. No DNA sequence was recorded. Per germline, CDR1 SEHNR and CDR2 FQNEAQ (reference sequence).

The chain uses TRBV11-2 and TRBJ1-2. The CDR3 sequence is 15 residues long. The nucleotide record is missing. Per germline, CDR1 SGHAT and CDR2 FQNNGV. This CDR3 reads CASSLDSIFGYGYTF.

This chain uses TRBV2 with TRBJ1-2. The CDR3 consists of 12 residues. The coding DNA is unavailable. Germline values: CDR1 SNHLY, CDR2 FYNNEI. CDR3 loop: CASTLGSGGYTF.

Judged by frequency, this clone is medium-sized. This chain links TRBV5-1 with TRBJ2-5; TCRdb picks TRBD2, but there is no DNA to check that call. CDR3 length: 13 residues. No DNA is listed. Per germline, CDR1 SGHRS and CDR2 YFSETQ. The chain's CDR3 is CASSFLAGKDQYF.

The V call is TRBV27, the J call TRBJ1-2; TCRdb gives TRBD1 as the D gene, but with no DNA this cannot be confirmed. CDR1 and CDR2 from the germline V gene are MNHEY and SMNVEV (reference sequence). This CDR3 is 14 amino acids long. No DNA sequence is on record. The CDR3 reads CASSWADRGAGYTF.